This T cell receptor beta chain derives from a study of response to subunit inactivated influenza vaccine. From germline, CDR1 is SGHRS and CDR2 YFSETQ. V was clipped by 1 base and J by 10 bases, with 15 bases between them. This CDR3 contains 15 residues. Details on this clonotype: Its antigen is not identified.

One entry per CDR3 protein results from TCRdb running MiXCR on the RT-PCR reads. The sample has about 180,000 distinct CDR3 sequences, roughly 8.7% seen once; the top ten hold 9.5% to 13%. Overall study results and limits: There was a suggestion from the authors that each seasonal influenza vaccination recruits few new T cells.

The source material was non-naive T cells sorted from PBMCs, sampled on the day of vaccination. This receptor was taken from a man aged 45 to 65 who received an inactivated influenza vaccine. The chain links TRBV5-1 to TRBJ1-6; D gene unclear. CDR3 sequence: CASSLSPGDGSPLHF. In nucleotides, the CDR3 is TGCGCCAGCAGCTTGAGTCCCGGAGATGGATCACCCCTCCACTTT.